One sample yielded the 9 T cell receptor beta chains listed below, sequenced in a study of sequential checkpoint blockade in melanoma. The protocol was immunoSEQ multiplex PCR, while the TCRdb copy is restricted to in-frame clones and leaves out a portion. The sample shows thousands of clones, around 47% of them seen only once. The treatment was: randomized to nivolumab then ipilimumab (arm A) or the reverse (arm B). Sequencing used CD8+ T cells sorted from blood (inferred from file names), obtained from a patient given nivolumab and ipilimumab in sequence. The receptor set was obtained from a human donor with melanoma.

The chain joins TRBV23-1 to TRBJ1-3; D gene uncertain. TRBV23-1 is flagged as an ORF with uncertain function. The ends were cut back, 2 bases at V and 2 bases at J, with 19 bases in the middle. This CDR3 comprises 18 residues. The CDR3 protein is CASSQTRIVRATGNTIYF. The CDR3 DNA reads as TGCGCCAGCAGTCAAACCCGAATCGTCCGCGCAACTGGAAACACCATATATTTT.

This clone is labeled medium-sized (0.01 to 0.1%). This sequence joins TRBV28 and TRBJ1-6, with D tentatively TRBD1 (5 bases). This CDR3 comprises 12 residues. Trimming took 5 bases from V and 13 from J, leaving 12 bases between them. The germline CDR1 and CDR2 sequences are MDHEN and SYDVKM. DNA for the CDR3: TGTGCCAGCAGTCCCCCGCGGGGGCCCCTCCACTTT. Its protein is CASSPPRGPLHF.

The chain joins TRBV7-8 to TRBJ1-1; the D is unclear. Germline V gene lookup returns CDR1 SGHVS and CDR2 FQNEAQ. V was cut by 5 bases and J by 5 bases, with 18 bases left in between. CDR3 size: 15 residues. The CDR3 DNA follows: TGTGCCAGCAGCCTTGAGCATGCCGAGGGTACTGAAGCTTTCTTT. Protein: CASSLEHAEGTEAFF.

This rearrangement joins TRBV7-3 to TRBJ2-7; 13 nucleotides match TRBD2. There are 17 residues in the CDR3. V was pared by 3 bases and J by 3 bases, with 8 bases of the junction left unmatched. Germline assignment: CDR1 SGHTA and CDR2 FQGTGA. CDR3 amino acids: CASSFSTSGRFHYEQYF. CDR3 sequence (DNA): TGTGCCAGCAGCTTTTCGACTAGCGGGAGGTTCCACTACGAGCAGTACTTC.

The J gene is TRBJ2-7, the V gene TRBV27; 8 positions agree with TRBD1. This CDR3 spans 16 amino acids. Germline V gene sequence: CDR1 MNHEY, CDR2 SMNVEV (reference sequence). Trimming removed 0 bases from V and 4 bases from J; junction bases left unmatched: 8. The CDR3 reads CASSLSTRQGKYEQYF. CDR3 bases: TGTGCCAGCAGTTTATCGACTAGACAGGGGAAGTACGAGCAGTACTTC.

This clone was seen a few times. An end of the junction does not agree with germline; a read error may underlie this. Within the sample, other DNA sequences also encode this same CDR3. The CDR3 protein is CASSQEGGEGYEQYF. CDR3 nucleotide sequence: TGTGCCAGCAGCCAAGAGGGGGGGGAAGGCTACGAGCAGTACTTC. This chain connects TRBV4-1 to TRBJ2-7; perhaps TRBD2 as D (7 bases). The CDR3 is made up of 15 amino acids. The germline CDR1 and CDR2 sequences are MGHRA and YSYEKL.

The gene calls are TRBV14 and TRBJ1-2; 8 bases map to TRBD1. This CDR3 comprises 16 residues. The germline V gene encodes CDR1 SGHDN and CDR2 FVKESK. The trim removed 1 base at V and 0 bases at J, leaving 4 bases unmatched. CDR3 sequence (DNA): TGTGCCAGCAGCCAAGGGAACAGGGGGGCTAACTATGGCTACACCTTC. Translating it yields CASSQGNRGANYGYTF. Combining the CDR3 with reference TRBV14 and TRBJ1-2 gives the whole variable domain EAGVTQFPSHSVIEKGQTVTLRCDPISGHDNLYWYRRVMGKEIKFLLHFVKESKQDESGMPNNRFLAERTGGTYSTLKVQPAELEDSGVYFCASSQGNRGANYGYTFGSGTRLTVV.

This clone was seen only once. The rearrangement joins TRBV28 to TRBJ1-4; TRBD1 matches 7 bases. The CDR3 consists of 15 residues. Unmatched junction bases numbered 23, after V lost 8 bases and J lost 17 bases. The germline gives CDR1 MDHEN, CDR2 SYDVKM. CDR3 nucleotide sequence: TGTGCCAGCTCATACCCTACAGGGGCTCCCGGGACGGTTTTTTTT. Translating gives CASSYPTGAPGTVFF.

V and J are TRBV7-2 and TRBJ1-5, with 8 bases identical to TRBD1. The junction had 6 bases not matched to a gene; V was cut back by 3 bases and J by 5 bases. Germline V gene sequence: CDR1 SGHTA, CDR2 FQGNSA. This CDR3 has 15 residues. CDR3 residues: CASSLTDRVDQPQHF. CDR3 coding DNA: TGTGCCAGCAGCTTGACGGACAGGGTTGATCAGCCCCAGCATTTT.